A selection of T cell receptor beta chains follows, all from one sample in a study of blood T cells in healthy people across ages. Via MiXCR, TCRdb re-called the 5' RACE reads, giving one row per CDR3 protein. The profile shows about 680,000 distinct CDR3 sequences, over 45% of them singletons. Sequencing was performed on blood. The receptors originated from a woman aged 55-69 years in good health. The CDR3 runs from the conserved cysteine through the conserved F or W. Fields, in order: V gene, D gene, J gene, clone size, CDR3 DNA, CDR3 protein. The D gene is left open where the match is weak. A clone size is listed for some rows: how often the clone was seen (once, few, many), or a class if it is expanded.

TRBV11-2,TRBD2,TRBJ2-1,NA,TGTGCCAGCAGCTTACTCTGGGTATCGAAGCGGGAGATGTACAATGAGCAGTTCTTC,CASSLLWVSKREMYNEQFF
TRBV29-1,NA,TRBJ1-5,NA,TGCAGCGTTGTCGGGGAGAGCAATCAGCCCCAGCATTTT,CSVVGESNQPQHF
TRBV2,NA,TRBJ1-2,few,TGTGCCAGCAGTGGACAGCTAGGGACTATGCTGGGTGGCTACACCTTC,CASSGQLGTMLGGYTF
TRBV20-1,NA,TRBJ2-1,NA,TGCAGTGCTAGAGCCCCTCCCCCGTCTACCCCGACTCTATACTACAATGAGCAGTTCTTC,CSARAPPPSTPTLYYNEQFF
TRBV3-1,NA,TRBJ1-1,few,TGTGCCAGCAGCCAGGGGGGGGCGAGGACTGAAGCTTTCTTT,CASSQGGARTEAFF
TRBV4-3,NA,TRBJ2-7,NA,TGCGCCAGCTGCCAATCCTACGGGAACTCCTACGAGCAGTACTTC,CASCQSYGNSYEQYF
TRBV29-1,TRBD1,TRBJ2-7,many,TGCAGCGTTTCCGGGGGACAGGGGGCTGGGTACGAGCAGTACTTC,CSVSGGQGAGYEQYF
TRBV12-3/TRBV12-4,NA,TRBJ2-7,many,TGTGCCAGCAGTTTTCCGCGTCGGGAGCAGTACTTC,CASSFPRREQYF
TRBV28,TRBD1,TRBJ2-1,NA,TGTGCCAGCAGTTTCCCCGGACAGGGGGCCTACAATGAGCAGTTCTTC,CASSFPGQGAYNEQFF
TRBV29-1,NA,TRBJ2-7,NA,TGCAGCGTGCGACTAGTTATCTATGAGCAGTACTTC,CSVRLVIYEQYF
TRBV28,TRBD1,TRBJ2-7,few,TGTGCCAGCAATTCCAGGGGGACCGAGCAGTACTTC,CASNSRGTEQYF
TRBV29-1,NA,TRBJ2-3,NA,TGCAGCGCCGCCAAGGAGATCACAGATACGCAGTATTTT,CSAAKEITDTQYF
TRBV12-5,NA,TRBJ2-6,few,TGTGCTAGTGGTTTTTGGGACTCCTACTCTGGGGCCAACGTCCTGACTTTC,CASGFWDSYSGANVLTF
TRBV5-6,TRBD2,TRBJ2-4,NA,TGTGCCAGCAGCTTCGCCTGGACTAGCGGGAGTCGTTTAGCCAAAAACATTCAGTACTTC,CASSFAWTSGSRLAKNIQYF
TRBV29-1,NA,TRBJ2-5,NA,TGCAGCGTTGTGGGCCTCCGGGCGGAGACCCAGTACTTC,CSVVGLRAETQYF
TRBV27,TRBD2,TRBJ2-7,NA,TGTGCCAGCACCCTAGCGGGAGGTGGAAATGAGCAGTACTTC,CASTLAGGGNEQYF
TRBV20-1,TRBD2,TRBJ2-3,once,TGCAGTGCTAGAGATCCCCGCAGGGAGGGAAATACGCAGTATTTT,CSARDPRREGNTQYF
TRBV12-5,TRBD1,TRBJ2-1,NA,TGTGCTAGTGCCTGGATGGGACAGGGGGAGAGCAGAGCAGGGAATGAGCAGTTCTTC,CASAWMGQGESRAGNEQFF
TRBV20-1,NA,TRBJ1-4,many,TGCAGTGCTCCCGAGGGTCTCCCTGCAACTAATGAAAAACTGTTTTTT,CSAPEGLPATNEKLFF
TRBV18,NA,TRBJ2-7,few,TGTGCCAGCTCACCAAACCCAACTAGTTCGCAGTACTTC,CASSPNPTSSQYF
TRBV5-1,NA,TRBJ2-5,NA,TGCGCCAGCAGCCGAAACAGTCAAGAGACCCAGTACTTC,CASSRNSQETQYF
TRBV7-2,NA,TRBJ2-5,once,TGTGCCGGCAGCCGGGTGCGGGCCCAAGAGACCCAGTACTTC,CAGSRVRAQETQYF
TRBV28,TRBD2,TRBJ2-1,NA,TGTGCCAGCAGTTTACTCGGGACTAGTTATGAGCAGTTCTTC,CASSLLGTSYEQFF
TRBV7-2,NA,TRBJ2-3,NA,TGTGCCAGCAGTCTGATGACCTCTAACACAGATACGCAGTATTTT,CASSLMTSNTDTQYF